A selection of T cell receptor beta chains follows, all from one sample in a study of blood T cell repertoires in COVID-19. Using immunoSEQ multiplex PCR, the repertoire was profiled, and TCRdb retains in-frame clones only, with some absent. Here the sample spans 200,000 to 300,000 clones, about 88% being singletons. Sequencing used peripheral blood. Receptors were obtained from a woman between 55 and 75 years old with COVID-19, enrolled during active disease. The CDR3 runs from the conserved cysteine through the conserved F or W. D genes are given only for firm matches. Part of the rows lack a size; the others show once, few, many or a class for expanded clones.

d_gene	v_gene	abundance	j_gene	CDR3nt	CDR3aa
NA	TRBV27	NA	TRBJ2-3	TGTGCCAGCAGTTTGTACCAGGGTCAGACAGATACGCAGTATTTT	CASSLYQGQTDTQYF
TRBD1	TRBV5-4	NA	TRBJ1-3	TGTGCCAGCAGCTTCCCGGGACAGGGAGTAAACACCATATATTTT	CASSFPGQGVNTIYF
TRBD2	TRBV10-3	NA	TRBJ2-7	TGTGCCATCAGTGAGTCCGGGCCTAGCGGGACCTACGAGCAGTACTTC	CAISESGPSGTYEQYF
NA	TRBV5-1	NA	TRBJ1-1	TGCGCCAGCAGCTTGCGCGGGGGCGGGGACACTGAAGCTTTCTTT	CASSLRGGGDTEAFF
NA	TRBV29-1	NA	TRBJ1-1	TGCAGCTCAAAACAAGTGGTGAACACTGAAGCTTTCTTT	CSSKQVVNTEAFF
NA	TRBV28	NA	TRBJ1-1	TGTGCCAGCAGAACACTCCGGGACAATCAGAGGTACACTGAAGCTTTCTTT	CASRTLRDNQRYTEAFF
TRBD2	TRBV24-1	NA	TRBJ2-3	TGTGCCACCAGTACCGGGACTAATTCCGATACGCAGTATTTT	CATSTGTNSDTQYF
TRBD2	TRBV7-3	few	TRBJ2-1	TGTGCCAGCAGCTGGGAGGGTGGATACAATGAGCAGTTCTTC	CASSWEGGYNEQFF
NA	TRBV18	NA	TRBJ1-3	TGTGCCAGCTCACCACGAAGCACTGGAAACACCATATATTTT	CASSPRSTGNTIYF
NA	TRBV7-8	NA	TRBJ1-5	TGTGCCAGCAGCTTATCTCAGGGTGGTAATCAGCCCCAGCATTTT	CASSLSQGGNQPQHF
NA	TRBV5-1	NA	TRBJ2-7	TGCGCCAGCAGCTTGAGGGGCTACTACGAGCAGTACTTC	CASSLRGYYEQYF
NA	TRBV19	NA	TRBJ1-1	TGTGCCAGTAGTACCCCCCGACAGTTGGGGGGGAACACTGAAGCTTTCTTT	CASSTPRQLGGNTEAFF
NA	TRBV6-2/TRBV6-3	NA	TRBJ1-3	TGTGCCAGCAGCCGTAACCCGAGGCTCTCTGGAAACACCATATATTTT	CASSRNPRLSGNTIYF
NA	TRBV4-1	NA	TRBJ1-2	TGCGCCAGCAGCCCTCGACAACCCGATAACTATGGCTACACCTTC	CASSPRQPDNYGYTF
TRBD1	TRBV19	NA	TRBJ1-5	TGTGCCAGTAGTACCCCGGGACAGGCCTATCAGCCCCAGCATTTT	CASSTPGQAYQPQHF
NA	TRBV6-6	NA	TRBJ2-1	TGTGCCAGCAGTTACGGGCGGGCACTCTCCTACAATGAGCAGTTCTTC	CASSYGRALSYNEQFF
TRBD2	TRBV7-8	NA	TRBJ2-1	TGTGCCAGCAGCTTAGGGGGTAGCGGGAGTGTCGATGAGCAGTTCTTC	CASSLGGSGSVDEQFF
NA	TRBV28	NA	TRBJ2-1	TGTGCCGGATCACAGGGTCCTAGCGAGCAGTTCTTC	CAGSQGPSEQFF
TRBD1	TRBV27	NA	TRBJ2-2	TGTGCCAGCAGTTTATTTGCGCAGGGGGTAAACACCGGGGAGCTGTTTTTT	CASSLFAQGVNTGELFF
NA	TRBV2	NA	TRBJ2-1	TGTGCCAGCAGTCGACAGCGCCGCTCCTACAATGAGCAGTTCTTC	CASSRQRRSYNEQFF
TRBD1	TRBV19	NA	TRBJ1-3	TGTGCCAGTATGACAGGGCGCCTCATGGACTCTGGAAACACCATATATTTT	CASMTGRLMDSGNTIYF
NA	TRBV24-1	NA	TRBJ2-1	TGTGCCACCAGTGATTATCAGGGAGCGGGCCGCTCCTACAATGAGCAGTTCTTC	CATSDYQGAGRSYNEQFF
TRBD1	TRBV3-1/TRBV3-2	NA	TRBJ1-3	TGTGCCAGCAGCCAATGGGGACAGGGGGCAGATGGAAACACCATATATTTT	CASSQWGQGADGNTIYF
NA	TRBV5-1	NA	TRBJ2-3	TGCGCCAGCAGCATAGGACGGGAAGCCTCTAGCACAGATACGCAGTATTTT	CASSIGREASSTDTQYF
NA	TRBV21-1	NA	TRBJ2-3	TGTGCCAGCAGCTTTCAGATCGACAGGGCCTCAGATACGCAGTATTTT	CASSFQIDRASDTQYF
NA	TRBV19	few	TRBJ1-1	TGTGCCAGTAGGTCAGGGCCGAACACTGAAGCTTTCTTT	CASRSGPNTEAFF
NA	TRBV5-4	NA	TRBJ1-3	TGTGCCAGCAGCTTGACAGGGCGTCGATCTGGAAACACCATATATTTT	CASSLTGRRSGNTIYF
NA	TRBV18	few	TRBJ1-5	TGTGCCAGCTCACCAGAGGCCCATAGCAATCAGCCCCAGCATTTT	CASSPEAHSNQPQHF
NA	TRBV28	NA	TRBJ1-5	TGTGCCAGCAGCCCCCCGGGACAACCAAATGCCCAGCATTTT	CASSPPGQPNAQHF
NA	TRBV19	NA	TRBJ2-1	TGTGCCAGTAGTTCCAGCTGGAGTGAGCAGTTCTTC	CASSSSWSEQFF
TRBD2	TRBV5-6	NA	TRBJ2-7	TGTGCCAGCAGCTTGGAGGGCGGGAGGATTCGGGACTACGAGCAGTACTTC	CASSLEGGRIRDYEQYF
NA	TRBV5-1	once	TRBJ1-5	TGCGCCAGCAGCTTGGACGGCCCAGGGAATCAGCCCCAGCATTTT	CASSLDGPGNQPQHF
NA	TRBV18	NA	TRBJ2-5	TGTGCCAGCTCACGCGGACATCCCCTGGGGGAGACCCAGTACTTC	CASSRGHPLGETQYF
NA	TRBV5-6	NA	TRBJ1-5	TGTGCCAGCAGCTCGAGACAGTTTCAGCCCCAGCATTTT	CASSSRQFQPQHF
TRBD2	TRBV7-2	NA	TRBJ2-1	TGTGCCAGCAGCTCCGGACTAGCGGGAGTAGGCGGTTACAATGAGCAGTTCTTC	CASSSGLAGVGGYNEQFF
TRBD2	TRBV19	NA	TRBJ2-3	TGTGCCAGTAGTATCGGCCGACTAGCGGGAGGCTCAGATACGCAGTATTTT	CASSIGRLAGGSDTQYF
NA	TRBV27	NA	TRBJ1-1	TGTGCCAGCAGTTTATTTGGAGGGGCTGAAGCTTTCTTT	CASSLFGGAEAFF
TRBD1	TRBV3-1/TRBV3-2	once	TRBJ2-3	TGTGCCAGCAGCCGGGGACAGGGGGCCGCAGATACGCAGTATTTT	CASSRGQGAADTQYF
TRBD2	TRBV4-2	NA	TRBJ2-2	TGTGCCAGCAGCCCCGGGACTAGCGGGAGAAACGGGGAGCTGTTTTTT	CASSPGTSGRNGELFF
NA	TRBV6-6	NA	TRBJ2-3	TGTGCCAGCAGCCGAGGGGTGGGGACTTCTGGCACAGATACGCAGTATTTT	CASSRGVGTSGTDTQYF
TRBD1	TRBV7-2	NA	TRBJ2-1	TGTGCCAGCAGCTCCGCTTGGACAGGCTATGAGCAGTTCTTC	CASSSAWTGYEQFF
NA	TRBV9	NA	TRBJ1-5	TGTGCCAGCAGCGCAACGGGGATCAATCAGCCCCAGCATTTT	CASSATGINQPQHF
TRBD1	TRBV28	once	TRBJ1-4	TGTGCCAGCAGTGGAGACAGGGCCCGGAGGGAAAAACTGTTTTTT	CASSGDRARREKLFF
NA	TRBV5-4	NA	TRBJ1-2	TGTGCCAGCAGCTTGGGGCAGGTCTATGGCTACACCTTC	CASSLGQVYGYTF
NA	TRBV5-1	once	TRBJ1-2	TGCGCCAGCAGCCGAATGGGCGAGACCGACTATGGCTACACCTTC	CASSRMGETDYGYTF